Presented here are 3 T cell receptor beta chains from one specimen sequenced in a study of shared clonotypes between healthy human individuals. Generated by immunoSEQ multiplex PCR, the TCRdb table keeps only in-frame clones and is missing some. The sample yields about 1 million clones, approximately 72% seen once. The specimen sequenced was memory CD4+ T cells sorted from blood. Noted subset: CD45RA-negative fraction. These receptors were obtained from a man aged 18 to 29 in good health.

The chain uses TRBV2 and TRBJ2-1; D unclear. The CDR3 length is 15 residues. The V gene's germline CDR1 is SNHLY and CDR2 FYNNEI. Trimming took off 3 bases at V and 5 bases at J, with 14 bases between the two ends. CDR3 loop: CASSDWDSLDNEQFF. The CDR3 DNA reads TGTGCCAGCAGTGACTGGGATAGCCTCGACAATGAGCAGTTCTTC.

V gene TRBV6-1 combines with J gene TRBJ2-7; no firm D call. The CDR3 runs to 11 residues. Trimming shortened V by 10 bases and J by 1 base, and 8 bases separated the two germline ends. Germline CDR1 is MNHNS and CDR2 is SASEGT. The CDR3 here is CATKESYEQYF. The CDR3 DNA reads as TGTGCCACGAAGGAGTCCTACGAGCAGTACTTC.

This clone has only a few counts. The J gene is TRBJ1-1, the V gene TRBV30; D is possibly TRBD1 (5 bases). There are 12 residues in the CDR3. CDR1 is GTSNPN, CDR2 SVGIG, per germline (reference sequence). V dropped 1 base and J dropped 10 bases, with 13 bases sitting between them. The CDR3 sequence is CAWSDDDRGAFF. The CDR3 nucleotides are TGTGCCTGGAGTGATGACGACAGAGGAGCTTTCTTT.